This T cell receptor (beta chain) came from a study of shared clonotypes between healthy human individuals. Germline V gene lookup returns CDR1 MNHEY and CDR2 SVGAGI. The CDR3 has 13 amino acids. The J segment lost 5 bases and the V segment lost 4 bases, leaving 3 bases of the junction unmatched. The assay was immunoSEQ multiplex PCR, and TCRdb's table has in-frame clones only and misses some. The data hold around 2.5 million clones, with 80% to 95% observed a single time. There were no recent acute infections or vaccinations among the donors, who were healthy HIV-negative adults. Splitting the CD4+ cells yielded a CD45RA+ naive subset and a CD45RA-negative memory subset.

This receptor was taken from a man between 18 and 29 years old in good health. Some clones in this sample may be carry-over from other donors' samples. The chain uses TRBV6-5 and TRBJ1-2; 8 nucleotides align to TRBD1. Sequencing was done on a sample of naive CD4+ T cells from PBMCs. Subset noted: CD45RA+ positively selected. Here the CDR3 DNA reads TGTGCCAGCAGTTCGACAGGGGAATATGGCTACACCTTC. It yields the protein CASSSTGEYGYTF.